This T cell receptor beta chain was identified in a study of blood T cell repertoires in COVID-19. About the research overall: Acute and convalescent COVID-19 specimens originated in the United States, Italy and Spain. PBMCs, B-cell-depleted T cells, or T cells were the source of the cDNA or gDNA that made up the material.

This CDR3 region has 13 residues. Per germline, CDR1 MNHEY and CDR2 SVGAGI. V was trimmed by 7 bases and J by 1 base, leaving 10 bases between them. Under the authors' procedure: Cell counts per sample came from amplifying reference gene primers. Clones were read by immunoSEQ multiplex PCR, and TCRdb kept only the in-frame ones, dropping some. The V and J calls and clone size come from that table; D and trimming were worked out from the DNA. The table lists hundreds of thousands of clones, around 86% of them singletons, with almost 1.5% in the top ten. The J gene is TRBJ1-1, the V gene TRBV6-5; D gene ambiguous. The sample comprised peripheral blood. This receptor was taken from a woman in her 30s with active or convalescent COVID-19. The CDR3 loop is CASTEGGNTEAFF. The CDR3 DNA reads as TGTGCCAGCACCGAGGGTGGGAACACTGAAGCTTTCTTT.